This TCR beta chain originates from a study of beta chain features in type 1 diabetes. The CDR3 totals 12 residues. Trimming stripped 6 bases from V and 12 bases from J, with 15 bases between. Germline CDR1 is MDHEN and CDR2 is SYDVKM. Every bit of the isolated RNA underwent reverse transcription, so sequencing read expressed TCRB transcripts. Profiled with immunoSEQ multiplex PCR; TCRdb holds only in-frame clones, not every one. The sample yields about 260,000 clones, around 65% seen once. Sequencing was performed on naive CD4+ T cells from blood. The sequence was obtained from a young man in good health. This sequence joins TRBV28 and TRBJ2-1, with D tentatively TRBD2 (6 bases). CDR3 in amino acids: CASRGTPLGQFF. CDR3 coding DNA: TGTGCCAGCAGGGGGACTCCCCTTGGGCAGTTCTTC.